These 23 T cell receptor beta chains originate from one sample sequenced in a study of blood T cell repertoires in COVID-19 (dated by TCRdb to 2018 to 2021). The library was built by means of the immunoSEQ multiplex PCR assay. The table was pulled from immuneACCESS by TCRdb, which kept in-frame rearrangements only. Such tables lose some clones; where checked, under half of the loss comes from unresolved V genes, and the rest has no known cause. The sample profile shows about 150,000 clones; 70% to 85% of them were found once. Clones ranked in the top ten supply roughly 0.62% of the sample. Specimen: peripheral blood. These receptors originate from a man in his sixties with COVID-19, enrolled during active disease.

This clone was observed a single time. The CDR3 loop is CASRAEFSYNEQFF. CDR3 coding DNA: TGCGCCAGCAGAGCTGAGTTCTCCTACAATGAGCAGTTCTTC. V usage is TRBV23-1 and J usage is TRBJ2-1; no clear D. TRBV23-1 is assigned to the ORF class and has an uncertain function. V dropped 6 bases and J dropped 0 bases, with 9 bases sitting between them. CDR3 size: 14 residues.

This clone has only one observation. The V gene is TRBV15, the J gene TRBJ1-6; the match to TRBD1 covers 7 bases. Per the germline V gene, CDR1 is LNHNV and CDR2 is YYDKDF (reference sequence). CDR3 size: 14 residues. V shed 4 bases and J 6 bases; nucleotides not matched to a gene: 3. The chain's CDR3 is CATSTAGGNSPLHF. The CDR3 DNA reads TGTGCCACCAGCACAGCAGGGGGTAATTCACCCCTCCACTTT.

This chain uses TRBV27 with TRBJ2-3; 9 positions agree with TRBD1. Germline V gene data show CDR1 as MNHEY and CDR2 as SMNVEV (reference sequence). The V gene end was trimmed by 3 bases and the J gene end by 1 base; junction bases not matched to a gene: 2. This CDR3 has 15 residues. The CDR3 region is CASSFRTGGTDTQYF. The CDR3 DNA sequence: TGTGCCAGCAGTTTCCGGACAGGGGGCACAGATACGCAGTATTTT.

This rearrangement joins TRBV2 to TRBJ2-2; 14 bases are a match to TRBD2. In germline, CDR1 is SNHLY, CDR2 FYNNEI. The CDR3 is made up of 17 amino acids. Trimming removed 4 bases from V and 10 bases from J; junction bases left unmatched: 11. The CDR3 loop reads CASSAQNPGLAGVELFF. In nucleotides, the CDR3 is TGTGCCAGCAGTGCACAGAATCCGGGACTAGCGGGAGTGGAGCTGTTTTTT.

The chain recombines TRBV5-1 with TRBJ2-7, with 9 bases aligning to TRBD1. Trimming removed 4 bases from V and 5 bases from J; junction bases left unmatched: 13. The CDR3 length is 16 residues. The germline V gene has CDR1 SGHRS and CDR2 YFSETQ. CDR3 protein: CASSPGRQGVAHEQYF. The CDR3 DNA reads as TGCGCCAGCAGCCCCGGTCGACAGGGGGTCGCCCACGAGCAGTACTTC.

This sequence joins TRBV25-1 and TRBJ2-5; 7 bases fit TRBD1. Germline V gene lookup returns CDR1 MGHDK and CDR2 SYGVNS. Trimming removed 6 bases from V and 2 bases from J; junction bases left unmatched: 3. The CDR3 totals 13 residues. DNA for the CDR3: TGTGCCAGCAGCCGGGACAGTCAAGAGACCCAGTACTTC. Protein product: CASSRDSQETQYF.

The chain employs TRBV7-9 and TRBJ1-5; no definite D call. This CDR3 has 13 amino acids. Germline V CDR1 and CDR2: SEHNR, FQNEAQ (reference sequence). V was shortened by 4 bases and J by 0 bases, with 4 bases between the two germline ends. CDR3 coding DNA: TGTGCCAGCAGCTATTATAGCAATCAGCCCCAGCATTTT. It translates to CASSYYSNQPQHF.

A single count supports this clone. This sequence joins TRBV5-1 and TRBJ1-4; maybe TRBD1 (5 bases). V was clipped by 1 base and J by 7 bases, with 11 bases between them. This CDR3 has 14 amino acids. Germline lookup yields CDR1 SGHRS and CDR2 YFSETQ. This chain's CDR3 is CASSLSGGGEKLFF. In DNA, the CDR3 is TGCGCCAGCAGCTTGTCGGGGGGAGGTGAAAAACTGTTTTTT.

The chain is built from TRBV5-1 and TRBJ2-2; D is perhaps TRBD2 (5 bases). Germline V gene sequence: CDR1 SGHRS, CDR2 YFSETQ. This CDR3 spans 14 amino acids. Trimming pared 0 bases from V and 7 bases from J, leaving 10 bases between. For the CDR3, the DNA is TGCGCCAGCAGCTTGGCGGGGTATGACGGGGAGCTGTTTTTT. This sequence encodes CASSLAGYDGELFF.

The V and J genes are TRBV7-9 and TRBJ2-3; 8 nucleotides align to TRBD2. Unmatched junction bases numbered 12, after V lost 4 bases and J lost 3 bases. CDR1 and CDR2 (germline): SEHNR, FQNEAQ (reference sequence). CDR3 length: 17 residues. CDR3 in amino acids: CASSSLSAAGGTDTQYF. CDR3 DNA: TGTGCCAGCAGCTCGCTCTCTGCTGCGGGGGGAACAGATACGCAGTATTTT.

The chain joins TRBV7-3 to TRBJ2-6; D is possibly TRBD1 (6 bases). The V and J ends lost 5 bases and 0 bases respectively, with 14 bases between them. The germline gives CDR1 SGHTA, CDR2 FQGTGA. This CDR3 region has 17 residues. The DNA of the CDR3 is TGTGCCAGCAGCCCTGGGGACATTAGCTCTGGGGCCAACGTCCTGACTTTC. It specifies CASSPGDISSGANVLTF.

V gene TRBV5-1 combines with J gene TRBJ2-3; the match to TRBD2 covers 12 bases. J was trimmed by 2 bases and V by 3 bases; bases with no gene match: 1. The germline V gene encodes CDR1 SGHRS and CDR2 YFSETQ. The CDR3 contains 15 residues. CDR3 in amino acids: CASSSSGGATDTQYF. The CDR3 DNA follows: TGCGCCAGCAGCTCTAGCGGGGGGGCCACAGATACGCAGTATTTT.

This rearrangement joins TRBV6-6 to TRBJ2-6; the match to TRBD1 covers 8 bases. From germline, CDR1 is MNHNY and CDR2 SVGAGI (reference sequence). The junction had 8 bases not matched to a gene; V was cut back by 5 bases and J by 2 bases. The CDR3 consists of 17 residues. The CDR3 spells CASSPDRGRPGANVLTF. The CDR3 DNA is TGTGCCAGCAGTCCTGACAGGGGCCGCCCTGGGGCCAACGTCCTGACTTTC.

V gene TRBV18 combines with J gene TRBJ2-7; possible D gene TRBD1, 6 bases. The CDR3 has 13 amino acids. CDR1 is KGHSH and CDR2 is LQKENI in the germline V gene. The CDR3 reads CAAFLGQTYEQYF. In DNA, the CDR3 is TGTGCAGCATTTTTAGGACAGACTTACGAGCAGTACTTC.

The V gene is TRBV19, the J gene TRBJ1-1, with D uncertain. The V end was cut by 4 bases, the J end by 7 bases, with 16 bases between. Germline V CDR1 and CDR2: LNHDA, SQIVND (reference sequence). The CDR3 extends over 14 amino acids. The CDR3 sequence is CASSREAGEGEAFF. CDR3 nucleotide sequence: TGTGCCAGTAGTAGGGAGGCAGGCGAGGGTGAAGCTTTCTTT.

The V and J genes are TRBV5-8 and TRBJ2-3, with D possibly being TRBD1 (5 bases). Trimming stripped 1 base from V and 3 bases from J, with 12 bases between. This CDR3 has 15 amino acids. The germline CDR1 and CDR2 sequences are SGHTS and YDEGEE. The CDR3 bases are TGTGCCAGCAGCTTGTGGGGCTTACGAACAGATACGCAGTATTTT. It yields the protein CASSLWGLRTDTQYF.

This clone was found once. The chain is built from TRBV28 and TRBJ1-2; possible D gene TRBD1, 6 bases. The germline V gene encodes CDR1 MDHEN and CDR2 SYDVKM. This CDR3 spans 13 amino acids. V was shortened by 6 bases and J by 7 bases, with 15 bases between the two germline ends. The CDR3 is CASRPQGPGGYTF. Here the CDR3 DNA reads TGTGCCAGCAGACCTCAGGGGCCTGGTGGCTACACCTTC.

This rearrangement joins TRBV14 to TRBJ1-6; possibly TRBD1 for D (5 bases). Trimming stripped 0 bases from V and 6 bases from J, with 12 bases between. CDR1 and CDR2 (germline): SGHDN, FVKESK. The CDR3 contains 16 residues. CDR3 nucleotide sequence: TGTGCCAGCAGCCAAGATAAGGGGATAAGTAATTCACCCCTCCACTTT. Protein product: CASSQDKGISNSPLHF.

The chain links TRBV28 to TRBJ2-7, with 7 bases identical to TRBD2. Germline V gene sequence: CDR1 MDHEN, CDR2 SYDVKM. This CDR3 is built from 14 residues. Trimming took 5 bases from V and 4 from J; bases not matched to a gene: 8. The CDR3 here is CASSESGKGYEQYF. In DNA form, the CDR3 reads TGTGCCAGCAGTGAAAGCGGGAAGGGGTACGAGCAGTACTTC.

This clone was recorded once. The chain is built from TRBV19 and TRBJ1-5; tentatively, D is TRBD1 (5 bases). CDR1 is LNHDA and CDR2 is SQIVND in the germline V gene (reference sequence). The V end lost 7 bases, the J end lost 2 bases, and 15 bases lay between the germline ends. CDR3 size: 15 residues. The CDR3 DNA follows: TGTGCCAGTACTTCAGCAGGGTCAGGCAATCAGCCCCAGCATTTT. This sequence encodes CASTSAGSGNQPQHF.

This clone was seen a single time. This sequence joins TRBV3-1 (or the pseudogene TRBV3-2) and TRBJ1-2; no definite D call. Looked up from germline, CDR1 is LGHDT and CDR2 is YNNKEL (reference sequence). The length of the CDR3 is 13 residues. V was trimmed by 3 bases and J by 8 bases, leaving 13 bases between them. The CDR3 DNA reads TGTGCCAGCAGCCAGACTGATCCTCAGGGCTACACCTTC. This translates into CASSQTDPQGYTF.

CDR3 nucleotides: TGTGCCAGCAGCCAAGAACCAGTATCCACCGGGGAGCTGTTTTTT. Translating gives CASSQEPVSTGELFF. The V gene is TRBV4-2, the J gene TRBJ2-2, with no clear D. V dropped 0 bases and J dropped 4 bases, with 9 bases sitting between them. In germline, CDR1 is LGHNA, CDR2 YNFKEQ. CDR3 size: 15 residues.

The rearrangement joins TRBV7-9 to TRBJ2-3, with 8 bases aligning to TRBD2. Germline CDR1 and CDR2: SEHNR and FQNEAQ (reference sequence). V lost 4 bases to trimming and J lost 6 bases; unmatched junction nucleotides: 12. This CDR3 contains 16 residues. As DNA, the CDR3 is TGTGCCAGCAGCTCTCCGTCGGGGGGGGCCAAGGATACGCAGTATTTT. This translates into CASSSPSGGAKDTQYF.